The TCR beta chain described here comes from a study of blood T cell repertoires in COVID-19. Study details: The samples span acute and convalescent COVID-19 from the United States, Italy and Spain. Sources were T cells, B-cell-depleted T cells, or PBMCs; the material itself was cDNA or gDNA.

Germline trimming cut 0 bases from V and 3 bases from J; bases unmatched to any gene: 2. The CDR3 is made up of 15 amino acids. CDR1 and CDR2 from the germline V gene are SGHTA and FQGNSA. Original methodology: Amplifying reference gene primers gave estimates of nucleated cell counts. Profiling relied on immunoSEQ multiplex PCR, and the TCRdb table lists in-frame clones only, not all of them. Clone size and V and J calls were adopted from that table, with D and trimming inferred from the DNA. The sample carries about 200,000 clones, roughly 83% recorded once. The Seattle patients, enrolled during active infection, were followed longitudinally.

This chain uses TRBV7-2 with TRBJ2-1; 7 positions match TRBD2. Source material: peripheral blood. This TCR derives from a woman aged 40 to 49 with COVID-19, enrolled during active disease. The CDR3: CASSLAGGDYNEQFF. The CDR3 bases are TGTGCCAGCAGCTTAGCGGGGGGGGACTACAATGAGCAGTTCTTC.